A single sample is the source of the 28 T cell receptor beta chains below, sequenced in a study of human T cells and chemical hapten exposure. TCRdb re-called the RACE reads through MiXCR, storing one row per CDR3 protein. Of some 400,000 distinct CDR3 sequences in the sample, about 5.1% are singletons; the top ten hold 2% to 3%. Time point denoted: pre-sensitization, week 0. Treatment: therapeutic diphenylcyclopropenone sensitization with weekly scalp DPC. The specimen comprised whole blood, sampled in connection with sensitization to the hapten diphenylcyclopropenone (DPC). These receptors all stem from a woman in her 50s with alopecia areata. Some clones in this sample may be carry-over from other donors' samples.

J is TRBJ2-7 and V is TRBV28; D possibly corresponds to TRBD1 (6 bases). Looked up from germline, CDR1 is MDHEN and CDR2 is SYDVKM. This CDR3 region has 15 residues. Trimming pared 3 bases from V and 2 bases from J, leaving 14 bases between. CDR3: CASSLPWGRTYEQYF. DNA of the CDR3: TGTGCCAGCAGTTTGCCCTGGGGGCGGACCTACGAGCAGTACTTC.

This clonotype occurred many times. The J gene is TRBJ2-3, the V gene TRBV9; the match to TRBD2 covers 9 bases. The V gene end was trimmed by 3 bases and the J gene end by 3 bases; junction bases not matched to a gene: 17. The CDR3 sequence is 19 residues long. The germline V gene encodes CDR1 SGDLS and CDR2 YYNGEE. CDR3 protein: CASSEEGQVIAGVTDTQYF. CDR3 in DNA: TGTGCCAGCAGCGAGGAGGGACAAGTTATAGCGGGAGTAACAGATACGCAGTATTTT.

There are many counts of this clonotype. This sequence joins TRBV28 and TRBJ2-7; 7 nucleotides agree with TRBD1. This CDR3 contains 14 residues. CDR1 and CDR2 (germline): MDHEN, SYDVKM. V was pared by 6 bases and J by 4 bases, with 9 bases of the junction left unmatched. Written as DNA, the CDR3 is TGTGCCAGCAGCCTACGGACAGGATCATACGAGCAGTACTTC. Its translation is CASSLRTGSYEQYF.

In this sample, this clonotype turned up a few times. This chain joins TRBV5-1 and TRBJ2-3; TRBD2 aligns across 11 bases. Per the germline V gene, CDR1 is SGHRS and CDR2 is YFSETQ. This CDR3 spans 18 amino acids. With V trimmed by 3 bases and J by 4 bases, 13 bases remained unmatched. In DNA form, the CDR3 reads TGCGCCAGCAGCTCCTCCGGGACTAGCGGCGCCCGCCCAGATACGCAGTATTTT. Protein product: CASSSSGTSGARPDTQYF.

Ten or more counts support this clonotype. The chain carries TRBV28 and TRBJ1-2; D unclear. Trimming shortened V by 5 bases and J by 2 bases, and 21 bases separated the two germline ends. The V gene's germline CDR1 is MDHEN and CDR2 SYDVKM. This CDR3 has 17 residues. The DNA of the CDR3 is TGTGCCAGCAGTCCATCCCCAGGTTCTCTTTTCAACTATGGCTACACCTTC. It yields the protein CASSPSPGSLFNYGYTF.

There are a few counts of this clonotype. The CDR3 sequence is CSGRRVSSYNEQFF. The CDR3 region has the DNA TGCAGCGGAAGGCGAGTAAGCTCCTACAATGAGCAGTTCTTC. This sequence joins TRBV29-1 and TRBJ2-1; D gene uncertain. Trimming removed 7 bases from V and 0 bases from J, with 13 bases in between. CDR1 is SQVTM and CDR2 is ANQGSEA in the germline V gene. This CDR3 is built from 14 residues.

The chain has TRBV30 and TRBJ1-1; D ambiguous. V was cut by 3 bases and J by 7 bases, with 9 bases left in between. Germline assignment: CDR1 GTSNPN and CDR2 SVGIG (reference sequence). This CDR3 spans 11 amino acids. CDR3 sequence reads: CAWRTSVEAFF. Here the CDR3 DNA reads TGTGCCTGGAGAACGTCAGTTGAAGCTTTCTTT.

The V gene is TRBV7-2, the J gene TRBJ1-5; D call uncertain. V was clipped by 3 bases and J by 4 bases, with 10 bases between them. This CDR3 has 14 residues. Germline-derived CDR1 and CDR2 are SGHTA and FQGNSA. Here the CDR3 reads CASSFPGRNQPQHF. The CDR3, as DNA: TGTGCCAGCAGCTTCCCTGGACGGAATCAGCCCCAGCATTTT.

This clonotype was detected a few times. The chain couples TRBV20-1 to TRBJ1-5, with 7 bases aligning to TRBD1. J was trimmed by 1 base and V by 0 bases; bases with no gene match: 6. CDR1 is DFQATT, CDR2 SNEGSKA, per germline (reference sequence). This CDR3 has 16 amino acids. CDR3 region: CSARDHRQGSNQPQHF. Here the CDR3 DNA reads TGCAGTGCTAGAGATCACCGACAGGGAAGCAATCAGCCCCAGCATTTT.

This clonotype came up many times. V gene TRBV7-2 combines with J gene TRBJ1-5; 9 bases are shared with TRBD1. This CDR3 is built from 14 residues. The trim removed 5 bases at V and 5 bases at J, leaving 4 bases unmatched. Germline CDR1 is SGHTA and CDR2 is FQGNSA. CDR3 residues: CASSPRTGDQPQHF. CDR3 in DNA: TGTGCCAGCAGCCCGCGGACAGGGGATCAGCCCCAGCATTTT.

This clonotype was found many times. The chain recombines TRBV6-1 with TRBJ2-1, with D perhaps matching TRBD1 (5 bases). CDR1 and CDR2 from the germline V gene are MNHNS and SASEGT. The CDR3 covers 14 residues. V was cut by 2 bases and J by 12 bases, with 17 bases left in between. The chain's CDR3 is CASSERKGPQGQFF. DNA of the CDR3: TGTGCCAGCAGTGAAAGGAAAGGGCCTCAGGGGCAGTTCTTC.

This clonotype was seen a handful of times. The chain employs TRBV12-3 or TRBV12-4 and TRBJ2-1, with 7 bases identical to TRBD1. There are 16 residues in the CDR3. V lost 6 bases to trimming and J lost 1 base; unmatched junction nucleotides: 9. Here the CDR3 reads CASRGSGTDSYNEQFF. The CDR3, as DNA: TGTGCCAGCAGGGGCTCCGGGACAGATTCCTACAATGAGCAGTTCTTC.

The chain couples TRBV7-2 to TRBJ1-4, with a tentative D call TRBD1 (6 bases). Per the germline V gene, CDR1 is SGHTA and CDR2 is FQGNSA. The CDR3 is 14 residues long. V gave up 3 bases and J gave up 8 bases, with 13 bases separating them. The CDR3 is CASSFLGHQEKLFF. CDR3 in DNA: TGTGCCAGCAGCTTTCTGGGACATCAGGAAAAACTGTTTTTT.

There are many counts of this clonotype. The chain carries TRBV27 and TRBJ2-1; either TRBD1 or TRBD2 may supply D (5 bases each). CDR1 and CDR2 (germline): MNHEY, SMNVEV (reference sequence). The length of the CDR3 is 12 residues. Trimming removed 3 bases at V and 8 bases at J, with 8 bases between. The CDR3 sequence is CASSFGTHEQFF. As DNA, the CDR3 is TGTGCCAGCAGTTTTGGGACCCATGAGCAGTTCTTC.

This clonotype was found many times. This chain links TRBV9 with TRBJ2-1, with TRBD2 matching 7 bases. Germline V CDR1 and CDR2: SGDLS, YYNGEE. The CDR3 runs 16 residues. Trimming at V came to 4 bases and at J to 9 bases, leaving 16 bases not matched to a gene. CDR3 nucleotide sequence: TGTGCCAGCAGCCCCCCGTGGACGGGAGGACGAGCTGAGCAGTTCTTC. Translating gives CASSPPWTGGRAEQFF. The whole variable domain, filled in from reference TRBV9 and TRBJ2-1, reads DSGVTQTPKHLITATGQRVTLRCSPRSGDLSVYWYQQSLDQGLQFLIQYYNGEERAKGNILERFSAQQFPDLHSELNLSSLELGDSALYFCASSPPWTGGRAEQFFGPGTRLTVL.

In its sample, this clonotype was seen many times. The chain joins TRBV9 to TRBJ2-3; D ambiguous. This CDR3 has 15 residues. Germline V CDR1 and CDR2: SGDLS, YYNGEE. V lost 0 bases to trimming and J lost 0 bases, with 8 bases between them. Written as DNA, the CDR3 is TGTGCCAGCAGCGTAGACGCGATCAGCACAGATACGCAGTATTTT. It translates to CASSVDAISTDTQYF.

This clonotype was observed a few times. V is TRBV25-1 and J is TRBJ1-1; D is uncertain. V dropped 4 bases and J dropped 11 bases, with 11 bases sitting between them. CDR3 size: 11 residues. In germline, CDR1 is MGHDK, CDR2 SYGVNS. CDR3 bases: TGTGCCAGCAGTGTAGGTTGGGAGGCTTTCTTT. Amino acids: CASSVGWEAFF.

The V call is TRBV20-1, the J call TRBJ2-1; D not resolved. The CDR3 runs to 13 residues. The germline gives CDR1 DFQATT, CDR2 SNEGSKA (reference sequence). The V gene lost 3 bases and the J gene lost 7 bases, with 13 bases spanning the gap. The CDR3 reads CSASRTVGNEQFF. CDR3 DNA: TGCAGTGCTAGTCGGACGGTGGGGAATGAGCAGTTCTTC.

This clonotype was picked up many times. This chain joins TRBV12-3 or TRBV12-4 and TRBJ2-6, with a tentative D call TRBD1 (6 bases). The CDR3 has 14 amino acids. Trimming took 8 bases from V and 2 from J, leaving 10 bases between them. CDR3 DNA sequence: TGTGCCAGCTTGGGGGCCCCTGGGGCCAACGTCCTGACTTTC. Translation: CASLGAPGANVLTF.

This clonotype came up many times. The rearrangement joins TRBV30 to TRBJ1-5; D is unclear. The germline V and J ends were trimmed by 2 bases and 3 bases, with 8 bases remaining between them. This CDR3 spans 13 amino acids. Germline-derived CDR1 and CDR2 are GTSNPN and SVGIG (reference sequence). The DNA of the CDR3 is TGTGCCTGGAGTAGAAGTACCAATCAGCCCCAGCATTTT. Protein: CAWSRSTNQPQHF.

A few counts support this clonotype. The J gene is TRBJ1-4, the V gene TRBV25-1; no reliable D call. Germline CDR1 and CDR2: MGHDK and SYGVNS. The CDR3 has 13 amino acids. V lost 6 bases and J 3 bases, leaving 8 bases between the germline ends. CDR3 sequence reads: CASRSGPNEKLFF. The CDR3 region has the DNA TGTGCCAGCAGATCCGGTCCTAATGAAAAACTGTTTTTT.

The table lists this clonotype with many counts. The chain combines TRBV27 with TRBJ2-1, with D perhaps TRBD2 (7 bases). Trimming cost V 7 bases and J 7 bases, with 17 bases left between them. The length of the CDR3 is 14 residues. Germline CDR1 reads MNHEY; CDR2 reads SMNVEV (reference sequence). As DNA, the CDR3 is TGTGCCAGCACTCGTCTAGGGGGGGTAAATGAGCAGTTCTTC. This codes for CASTRLGGVNEQFF.

This clonotype was counted at least ten times. This rearrangement joins TRBV15 to TRBJ2-1; D is possibly TRBD1 (5 bases). V lost 0 bases and J lost 8, with 20 bases in between. This CDR3 spans 17 amino acids. CDR1 is LNHNV, CDR2 YYDKDF, per germline (reference sequence). DNA for the CDR3: TGTGCCACCAGCAGAGATCGTCGGCAGGGTACGGGCGATGAGCAGTTCTTC. Translation: CATSRDRRQGTGDEQFF.

This clonotype came up a few times. The chain recombines TRBV20-1 with TRBJ2-3; 10 bases line up with TRBD2. V was pared by 6 bases and J by 4 bases, with 7 bases of the junction left unmatched. Germline V gene data show CDR1 as DFQATT and CDR2 as SNEGSKA (reference sequence). CDR3 length equals 14 residues. CDR3 loop: CSAKQRGGADTQYF. CDR3 DNA: TGCAGTGCCAAACAGCGGGGGGGGGCAGATACGCAGTATTTT.

This clonotype has a count of ten or more. V and J are TRBV20-1 and TRBJ1-2; maybe TRBD1 (5 bases). The CDR3 is 11 amino acids. The germline gives CDR1 DFQATT, CDR2 SNEGSKA (reference sequence). Trimming left V 3 bases short and J 6 bases short, with 8 bases between. The CDR3 nucleotides are TGCAGTGCTAGTCGACAGAATGGCTACACCTTC. This gives the protein CSASRQNGYTF.

The chain uses TRBV6-2 or TRBV6-3 and TRBJ2-5, with D perhaps being TRBD1 or TRBD2 (5 bases each). CDR3 length equals 12 residues. Germline loops: CDR1 MNHEY, CDR2 SVGEGT. V was cut by 1 base and J by 5 bases, with 5 bases left in between. The CDR3 sequence is CASSYWGETQYF. The CDR3 DNA reads as TGTGCCAGCAGTTACTGGGGGGAGACCCAGTACTTC.

To note about this clonotype: The germline gene is not matched at one end of the junction; a read error may be the cause. V gene TRBV3-1 combines with J gene TRBJ1-6, with unresolved D. This CDR3 contains 20 residues. CDR1 is LGHDT and CDR2 is YNNKEL in the germline V gene (reference sequence). CDR3 nucleotide sequence: TGTGCCAGCAGCCACGGCGGAGGTGGGCAGGCCAGCTCCTATAGTTCACCCCTCCACTTT. Encoded protein: CASSHGGGGQASSYSSPLHF. Based on the CDR3 plus reference TRBV3-1 and TRBJ1-6, the full variable domain is DTAVSQTPKYLVTQMGNDKSIKCEQNLGHDTMYWYKQDSKKFLKIMFSYNNKELIINETVPNRFSPKSPDKAHLNLHINSLELGDSAVYFCASSHGGGGQASSYSSPLHFGNGTRLTVT.

In its sample, this clonotype was seen many times. J is TRBJ2-6 and V is TRBV13; D gene unclear. Germline CDR1 is PRHDT and CDR2 is FYEKMQ (reference sequence). The CDR3 is made up of 14 amino acids. The ends were cut back, 8 bases at V and 0 bases at J, with 8 bases in the middle. CDR3 sequence reads: CASHSSSGANVLTF. Here the CDR3 DNA reads TGTGCCAGCCATAGTAGCTCTGGGGCCAACGTCCTGACTTTC.